This T cell receptor beta chain is drawn from a study of cytomegalovirus exposure and HLA in healthy donors. The PCR made use of 60 Vbeta and 13 Jbeta primers. Using immunoSEQ multiplex PCR, the repertoire was profiled, and TCRdb retains in-frame clones only, with some absent. The top ten clones hold approximately 1.9% of a sample with 200,000 to 250,000 clones, more than 65% of them seen once. Per the germline V gene, CDR1 is MNHEY and CDR2 is SMNVEV (reference sequence). The CDR3 length is 15 residues. The V and J ends lost 5 bases and 3 bases, in that order; junction bases with no gene match: 3. The TCR sequence derives from a woman aged 25-40 years in good health and CMV-seronegative. The sequencing input was PBMCs. The genes are TRBV27 and TRBJ2-2; 10 nucleotides align to TRBD1. Here the CDR3 reads CASSTDRGYTGELFF. In nucleotides, the CDR3 is TGTGCCAGCAGTACGGACAGGGGGTACACCGGGGAGCTGTTTTTT.